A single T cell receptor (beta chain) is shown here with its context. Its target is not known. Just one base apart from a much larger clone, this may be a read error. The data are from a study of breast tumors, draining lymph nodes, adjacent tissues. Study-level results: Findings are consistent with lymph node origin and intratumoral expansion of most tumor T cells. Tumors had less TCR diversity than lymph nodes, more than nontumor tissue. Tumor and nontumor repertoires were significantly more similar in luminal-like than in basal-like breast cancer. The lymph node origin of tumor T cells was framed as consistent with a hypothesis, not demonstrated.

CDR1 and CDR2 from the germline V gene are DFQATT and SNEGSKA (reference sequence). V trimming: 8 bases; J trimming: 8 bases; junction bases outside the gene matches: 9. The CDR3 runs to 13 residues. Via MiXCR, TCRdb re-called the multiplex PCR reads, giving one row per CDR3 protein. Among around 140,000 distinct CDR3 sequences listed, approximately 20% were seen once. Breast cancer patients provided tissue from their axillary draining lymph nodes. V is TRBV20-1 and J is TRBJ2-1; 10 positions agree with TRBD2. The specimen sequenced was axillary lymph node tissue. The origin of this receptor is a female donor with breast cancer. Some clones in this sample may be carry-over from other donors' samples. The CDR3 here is CSFSGRAGYEQFF. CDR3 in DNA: TGCAGTTTCAGCGGGAGGGCCGGGTATGAGCAGTTCTTC.